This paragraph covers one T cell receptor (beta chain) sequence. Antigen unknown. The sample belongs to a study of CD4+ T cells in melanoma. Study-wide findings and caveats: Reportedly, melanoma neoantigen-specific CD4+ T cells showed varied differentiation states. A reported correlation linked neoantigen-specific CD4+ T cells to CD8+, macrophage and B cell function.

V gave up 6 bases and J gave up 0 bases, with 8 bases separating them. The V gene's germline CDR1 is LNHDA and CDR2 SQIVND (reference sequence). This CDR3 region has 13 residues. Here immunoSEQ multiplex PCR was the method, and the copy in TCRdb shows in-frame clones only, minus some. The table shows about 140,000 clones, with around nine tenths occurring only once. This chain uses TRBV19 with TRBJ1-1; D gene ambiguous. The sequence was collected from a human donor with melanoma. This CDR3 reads CASRYSMNTEAFF. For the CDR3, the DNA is TGTGCCAGTAGGTACAGCATGAACACTGAAGCTTTCTTT.